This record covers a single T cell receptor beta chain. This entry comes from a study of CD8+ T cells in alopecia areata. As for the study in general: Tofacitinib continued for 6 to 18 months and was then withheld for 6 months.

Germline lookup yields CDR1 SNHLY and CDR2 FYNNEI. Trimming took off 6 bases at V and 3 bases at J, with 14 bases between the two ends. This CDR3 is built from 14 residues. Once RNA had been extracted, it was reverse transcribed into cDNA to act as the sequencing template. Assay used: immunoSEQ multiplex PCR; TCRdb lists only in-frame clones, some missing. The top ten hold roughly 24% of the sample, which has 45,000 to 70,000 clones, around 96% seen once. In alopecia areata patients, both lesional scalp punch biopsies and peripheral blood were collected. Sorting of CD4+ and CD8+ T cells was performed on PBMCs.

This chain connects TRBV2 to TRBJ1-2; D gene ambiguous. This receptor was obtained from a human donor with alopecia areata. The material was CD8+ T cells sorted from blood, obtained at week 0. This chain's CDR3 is CASSPEGPHYGYTF. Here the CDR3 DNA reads TGTGCCAGCAGCCCTGAAGGGCCCCACTATGGCTACACCTTC.